Listed below are T cell receptor beta chains from one sample, sequenced in a study of T cell changes during pregnancy in multiple sclerosis. Assay used: immunoSEQ multiplex PCR; TCRdb lists only in-frame clones, some missing. The sample lists tens of thousands of clones, approximately 93% occurring once. This material consisted of CD8+ T cells from peripheral blood mononuclear cells, taken in the second trimester of pregnancy. The receptor set was obtained from a female donor with multiple sclerosis, enrolled in a pregnancy study. Each CDR3 is given with its conserved first and last residue. D genes are given only for firm matches. Rows may omit the clone size; those that give it use once, few, many or a size class.

TRBV13	TRBJ1-1	TRBD1	once	CASSLHDRGPGNTEAFF	TGTGCCAGCAGCTTACACGACAGGGGGCCAGGGAACACTGAAGCTTTCTTT
TRBV6-4	TRBJ2-1	TRBD1	-	CASSGTGDYNEQFF	TGTGCCAGCAGTGGGACAGGGGACTACAATGAGCAGTTCTTC
TRBV27	TRBJ1-1	-	few	CASSLTVSPNTEAFF	TGTGCCAGCAGTCTGACAGTATCCCCGAACACTGAAGCTTTCTTT
TRBV19	TRBJ1-1	TRBD1	-	CASRPGTALNTEAFF	TGTGCCAGTAGGCCTGGGACAGCCTTGAACACTGAAGCTTTCTTT
TRBV7-9	TRBJ2-1	TRBD1	-	CASSLGRTGVYNEQFF	TGTGCCAGCAGCTTAGGTAGGACAGGGGTATACAATGAGCAGTTCTTC
TRBV5-6	TRBJ2-4	-	-	CASSPSGSGAKNIQYF	TGTGCCAGCAGCCCCTCCGGCTCAGGGGCCAAAAACATTCAGTACTTC
TRBV10-2	TRBJ2-1	TRBD1	-	CASRQGTGSYNEQFF	TGCGCCAGCAGGCAAGGGACAGGTTCCTACAATGAGCAGTTCTTC
TRBV11-2	TRBJ2-1	-	-	CASSPRGPSNSYNEQFF	TGTGCCAGCAGCCCGAGAGGGCCCAGCAACTCCTACAATGAGCAGTTCTTC
TRBV9	TRBJ2-7	-	once	CASSVGGSDWQYF	TGTGCCAGCAGCGTAGGGGGTAGCGACTGGCAGTACTTC
TRBV5-1	TRBJ2-7	TRBD2	-	CASSPGTSGYEQYF	TGCGCCAGCAGCCCCGGGACTAGCGGCTACGAGCAGTACTTC
TRBV27	TRBJ2-3	TRBD1	-	CASSPTRTGATDTQYF	TGTGCCAGCAGTCCGACTCGGACAGGGGCCACAGATACGCAGTATTTT
TRBV19	TRBJ1-1	-	-	CASSAGPYTEAFF	TGTGCCAGTAGTGCGGGACCGTACACTGAAGCTTTCTTT
TRBV7-9	TRBJ2-7	-	-	CASSLTWRRPYEQYF	TGTGCCAGCAGCCTAACGTGGCGGAGACCCTACGAGCAGTACTTC
TRBV6-6	TRBJ2-2	-	-	CASSYTGTGELFF	TGTGCCAGCAGTTACACTGGCACCGGGGAGCTGTTTTTT
TRBV5-1	TRBJ2-3	TRBD2	-	CASSPGTSGTDTQYF	TGCGCCAGCAGCCCCGGGACTAGCGGCACAGATACGCAGTATTTT
TRBV2	TRBJ2-7	TRBD2	-	CASIIERGGYEQYF	TGTGCCAGCATAATCGAGCGGGGGGGCTACGAGCAGTACTTC
TRBV2	TRBJ2-1	TRBD2	-	CASLSGRAYDTYNEQFF	TGTGCCAGCCTTAGCGGGAGGGCCTATGACACCTACAATGAGCAGTTCTTC
TRBV5-6	TRBJ2-1	TRBD1	-	CASSPGQLEQFF	TGTGCCAGCAGCCCGGGACAGCTTGAGCAGTTCTTC
TRBV13	TRBJ2-5	-	-	CASSLVTHQETQYF	TGTGCCAGCAGCTTAGTGACACACCAAGAGACCCAGTACTTC
TRBV7-6	TRBJ1-3	-	-	CASKADPLRSTIYF	TGTGCCAGCAAAGCGGATCCCCTGCGGAGCACCATATATTTT
TRBV6-1	TRBJ2-7	TRBD1	-	CASSGTGRAYEQYF	TGTGCCAGCTCGGGGACAGGGAGGGCGTACGAGCAGTACTTC
TRBV7-9	TRBJ1-1	-	-	CASSSIVVQENTEAFF	TGTGCCAGCAGCTCTATTGTGGTCCAGGAGAACACTGAAGCTTTCTTT
TRBV5-1	TRBJ2-7	-	-	CASSLGGGGAYEQYF	TGCGCCAGCAGCTTGGGTGGAGGGGGGGCCTACGAGCAGTACTTC
TRBV6-1	TRBJ1-1	-	-	CASSGAVVEAFF	TGTGCCAGCAGTGGAGCGGTAGTTGAAGCTTTCTTT
TRBV5-4	TRBJ1-1	-	once	CASSLGVVGTEAFF	TGTGCCAGCAGCTTAGGGGTCGTGGGGACTGAAGCTTTCTTT
TRBV11-2	TRBJ2-1	TRBD1	-	CASSRTGVNEQFF	TGTGCCAGCAGCCGCACAGGGGTTAATGAGCAGTTCTTC
TRBV4-1	TRBJ2-2	-	-	CASSALLLPGELFF	TGCGCCAGCAGTGCCCTTTTACTACCCGGGGAGCTGTTTTTT
TRBV5-1	TRBJ1-1	-	-	CASSLGPNTEAFF	TGCGCCAGCAGCCTGGGGCCGAACACTGAAGCTTTCTTT
TRBV7-8	TRBJ1-4	TRBD1	-	CASSLDLTGEKLFF	TGTGCCAGCAGCTTAGACTTGACAGGGGAAAAACTGTTTTTT
TRBV10-1	TRBJ1-5	-	-	CASSEGHRNQPQHF	TGCGCCAGCAGTGAGGGACATCGCAATCAGCCCCAGCATTTT